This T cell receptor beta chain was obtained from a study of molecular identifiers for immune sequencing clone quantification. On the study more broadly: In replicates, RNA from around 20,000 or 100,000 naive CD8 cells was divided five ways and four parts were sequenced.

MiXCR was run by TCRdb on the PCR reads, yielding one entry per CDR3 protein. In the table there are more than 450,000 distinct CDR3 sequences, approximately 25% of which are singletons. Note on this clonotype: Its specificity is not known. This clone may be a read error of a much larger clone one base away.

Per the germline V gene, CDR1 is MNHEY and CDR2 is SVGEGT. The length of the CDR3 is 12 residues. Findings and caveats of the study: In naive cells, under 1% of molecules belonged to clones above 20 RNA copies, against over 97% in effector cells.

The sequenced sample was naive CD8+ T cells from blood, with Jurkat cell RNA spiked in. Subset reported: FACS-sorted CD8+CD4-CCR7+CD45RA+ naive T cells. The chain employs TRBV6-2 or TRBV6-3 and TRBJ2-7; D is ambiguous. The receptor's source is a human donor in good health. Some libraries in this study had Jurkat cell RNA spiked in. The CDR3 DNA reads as TGTGCCGTCGAGGTGCGCGAATACGAGCGGTACTTC. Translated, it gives CAVEVREYERYF.